In this sample, the clone carrying this T cell receptor (beta chain) turned up many times. The antigen is not known. TCRdb reprocessed the reads via MiXCR and lists one record per CDR3 protein. Among about 180,000 distinct CDR3 sequences, under 15% were seen once, and the ten largest hold 20% to 30%. This entry comes from a study of T cell repertoires in cytomegalovirus infection. The wider study: Indications of both CMV infection and matching HLA type were provided by public TCR beta signatures. Study findings and constraints: The cumulative frequency of public TCR beta families identified carriers of CMV plus the relevant HLA. HLA-C-restricted TCR beta clonotypes specific for CMV led the ex vivo response.

This CDR3 has 12 residues. Germline-derived CDR1 and CDR2 are MDHEN and SYDVKM. Trimming removed 9 bases from V and 6 bases from J; junction bases left unmatched: 5. Sequencing was performed on PBMCs. The chain carries TRBV28 and TRBJ2-1, with 7 bases aligning to TRBD2. This receptor was taken from a human donor in good health (CMV status not recorded). Some clones in this sample may be carry-over from other donors' samples. The CDR3 protein is CASLGGSNEQFF. In DNA form, the CDR3 reads TGTGCCAGTTTGGGCGGGAGCAATGAGCAGTTCTTC.